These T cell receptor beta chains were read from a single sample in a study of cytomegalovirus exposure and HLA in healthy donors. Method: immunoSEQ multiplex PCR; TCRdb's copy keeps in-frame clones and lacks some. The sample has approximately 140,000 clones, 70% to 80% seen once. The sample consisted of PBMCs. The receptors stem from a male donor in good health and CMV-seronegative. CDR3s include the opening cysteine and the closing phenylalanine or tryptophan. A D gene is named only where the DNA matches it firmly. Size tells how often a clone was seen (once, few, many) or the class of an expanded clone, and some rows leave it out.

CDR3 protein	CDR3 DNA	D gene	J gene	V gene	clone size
CASSHVHREDTEAFF	TGCGCCAGCAGCCATGTTCACAGGGAAGATACTGAAGCTTTCTTT	.	TRBJ1-1	TRBV4-1	few
CASSFGGRTEAFF	TGTGCCAGCAGCTTTGGAGGGCGGACTGAAGCTTTCTTT	.	TRBJ1-1	TRBV7-2	.
CASSPVGQGRYEQYF	TGTGCCAGCAGCCCTGTGGGACAGGGGCGCTACGAGCAGTACTTC	TRBD1	TRBJ2-7	TRBV7-8	.
CASSDTMNTEAFF	TGTGCCAGTTCGGACACCATGAACACTGAAGCTTTCTTT	.	TRBJ1-1	TRBV7-9	.
CASGGLLAKNIQYF	TGCGCCAGCGGGGGGTTGTTAGCCAAAAACATTCAGTACTTC	.	TRBJ2-4	TRBV10-2	.
CASSSGGAGGEAFF	TGTGCCAGCAGCTCCGGTGGGGCCGGGGGTGAAGCTTTCTTT	.	TRBJ1-1	TRBV7-2	.
CASSVARTAYEQYF	TGTGCCAGCAGCGTAGCTCGGACAGCCTACGAGCAGTACTTC	.	TRBJ2-7	TRBV9	few
CASSFAQGLSTDTQYF	TGCGCCAGCAGCTTTGCCCAGGGCCTTTCCACAGATACGCAGTATTTT	.	TRBJ2-3	TRBV5-1	once
CASIKGGSQTQYF	TGTGCCAGCATAAAGGGCGGGTCGCAGACCCAGTACTTC	.	TRBJ2-5	TRBV11-2	.
CASSSPPRQGTNEKLFF	TGTGCCAGCAGTTCCCCCCCACGACAGGGAACTAATGAAAAACTGTTTTTT	TRBD1	TRBJ1-4	TRBV28	.
CASSEGDSHTF	TGTGCCAGTAGTGAGGGCGACTCCCACACCTTC	.	TRBJ1-2	TRBV4-2	.
CASRPAAGQGDYEQYF	TGCGCCAGCAGACCGGCCGCGGGACAGGGGGACTACGAGCAGTACTTC	TRBD1	TRBJ2-7	TRBV23-1	few
CASSKGFRLNQPQHF	TGTGCCAGTAGTAAGGGGTTTCGGCTAAATCAGCCCCAGCATTTT	.	TRBJ1-5	TRBV19	.
CASSFRTGDTEAFF	TGTGCCAGCAGTTTTAGGACCGGGGACACTGAAGCTTTCTTT	.	TRBJ1-1	TRBV27	.
CASSPDSTPAGYTF	TGTGCCAGCAGTCCCGACAGCACCCCTGCCGGCTACACCTTC	.	TRBJ1-2	TRBV2	.
CASSIGWRAFF	TGTGCCAGCAGCATCGGTTGGCGGGCTTTCTTT	.	TRBJ1-1	TRBV11-2	.
CASSVGQELSYEQYF	TGTGCCAGCAGTGTCGGACAGGAGCTCTCCTACGAGCAGTACTTC	TRBD1	TRBJ2-7	TRBV2	.
CASSLSSYEQYF	TGTGCCAGCAGCCTTAGCTCCTACGAGCAGTACTTC	.	TRBJ2-7	TRBV14	.
CASSLARQGNTEAFF	TGTGCCAGCAGCTTAGCGCGACAGGGGAACACTGAAGCTTTCTTT	TRBD1	TRBJ1-1	TRBV7-9	.
CASSLARDTSFYEQYF	TGCGCCAGCAGCTTGGCTCGGGACACTTCATTTTACGAGCAGTACTTC	.	TRBJ2-7	TRBV5-1	.
CASSLGASDYGYTF	TGTGCCAGCAGCTTGGGGGCCTCAGACTATGGCTACACCTTC	.	TRBJ1-2	TRBV11-2	.
CASSLAGGQLYGYTF	TGTGCCAGCAGCTTGGCCGGAGGACAGCTATATGGCTACACCTTC	.	TRBJ1-2	TRBV5-5	.
CASSLWGSSYEQYF	TGTGCCAGCAGTTTATGGGGCAGCTCCTACGAGCAGTACTTC	.	TRBJ2-7	TRBV28	.
CAAGRTRSRNEQFF	TGTGCAGCGGGTAGGACACGGTCCAGAAATGAGCAGTTCTTC	.	TRBJ2-1	TRBV21-1	.
CASSSTRAGGEQYF	TGTGCCAGCAGTAGCACGAGGGCCGGAGGCGAGCAGTACTTC	.	TRBJ2-7	TRBV7-6	.
CASSQNRVDHSPLHF	TGTGCCAGCAGCCAAAACAGGGTGGACCATTCACCCCTCCACTTT	.	TRBJ1-6	TRBV7-9	.
CASSLLRGRGYTDTQYF	TGTGCCAGCAGCTTATTGCGGGGGCGGGGCTACACAGATACGCAGTATTTT	.	TRBJ2-3	TRBV11-1	.
CAISPWGAGGNSYNEQFF	TGTGCCATCAGTCCCTGGGGAGCGGGGGGAAACTCCTACAATGAGCAGTTCTTC	TRBD2	TRBJ2-1	TRBV10-3	.
CASSLEAGGAHRTEAFF	TGTGCCAGCAGCTTAGAGGCAGGGGGCGCCCATCGGACTGAAGCTTTCTTT	TRBD1	TRBJ1-1	TRBV7-6	.
CASSFGTDEQFF	TGCGCCAGCAGCTTCGGGACAGATGAGCAGTTCTTC	TRBD1	TRBJ2-1	TRBV5-1	.
CASSPGTGATGNTIYF	TGTGCCAGCAGTCCCGGGACAGGGGCTACTGGAAACACCATATATTTT	TRBD1	TRBJ1-3	TRBV27	.
CASSYVSGGQETQYF	TGTGCCAGTAGTTACGTTAGCGGGGGTCAAGAGACCCAGTACTTC	TRBD2	TRBJ2-5	TRBV19	few
CASSSHTGVGTDTQYF	TGTGCCAGCAGCTCCCACACAGGGGTAGGCACAGATACGCAGTATTTT	TRBD1	TRBJ2-3	TRBV7-8	.
CASNLTPGWGYTF	TGTGCCAGCAACCTAACCCCAGGGTGGGGCTACACCTTC	.	TRBJ1-2	TRBV2	.
CASPQIGGAEAFF	TGTGCCAGCCCCCAAATTGGGGGCGCTGAAGCTTTCTTT	.	TRBJ1-1	TRBV6-1	.